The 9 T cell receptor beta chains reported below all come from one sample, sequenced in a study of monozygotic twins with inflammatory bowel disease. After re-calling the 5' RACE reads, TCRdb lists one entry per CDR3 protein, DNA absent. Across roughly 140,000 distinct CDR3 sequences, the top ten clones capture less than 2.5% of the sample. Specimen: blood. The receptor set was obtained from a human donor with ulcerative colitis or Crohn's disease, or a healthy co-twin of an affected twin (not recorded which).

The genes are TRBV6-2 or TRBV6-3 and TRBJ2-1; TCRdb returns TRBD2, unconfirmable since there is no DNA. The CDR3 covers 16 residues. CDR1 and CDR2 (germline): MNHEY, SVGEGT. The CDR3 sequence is CASSYAGTSHYNEQFF.

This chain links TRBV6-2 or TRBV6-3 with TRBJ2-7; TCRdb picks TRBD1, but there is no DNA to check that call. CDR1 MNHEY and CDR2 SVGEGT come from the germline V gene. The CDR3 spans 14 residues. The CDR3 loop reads CASSWTGPPYEQYF.

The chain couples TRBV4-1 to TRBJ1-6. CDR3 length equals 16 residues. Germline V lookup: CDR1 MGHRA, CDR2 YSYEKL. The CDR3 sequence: CASSQDRGSYNSPLHF.

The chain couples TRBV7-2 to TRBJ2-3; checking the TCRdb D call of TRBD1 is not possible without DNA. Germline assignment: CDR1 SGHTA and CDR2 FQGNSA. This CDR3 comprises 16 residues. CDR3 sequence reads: CASSTRQGASTDTQYF.

CDR3 protein: CASSQDVGSGGLSGANVLTF. J is TRBJ2-6 and V is TRBV4-3; TCRdb designates TRBD2, a call that cannot be tested without DNA. The V gene's germline CDR1 is LGHNA and CDR2 YSLEER. CDR3 length equals 20 residues.

This CDR3 reads CASSSHSGREQYF. This rearrangement joins TRBV12-3 or TRBV12-4 to TRBJ2-7; TCRdb selects TRBD2, and the lack of DNA leaves this call unchecked. This CDR3 region has 13 residues.

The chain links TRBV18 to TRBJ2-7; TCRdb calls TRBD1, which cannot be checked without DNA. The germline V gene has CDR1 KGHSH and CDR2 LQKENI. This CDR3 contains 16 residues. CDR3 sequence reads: CASSPLGQGLPYEQYF.

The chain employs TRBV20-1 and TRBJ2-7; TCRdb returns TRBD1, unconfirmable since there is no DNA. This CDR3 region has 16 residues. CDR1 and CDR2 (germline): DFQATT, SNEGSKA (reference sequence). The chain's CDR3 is CSARDPRTGASYEQYF.

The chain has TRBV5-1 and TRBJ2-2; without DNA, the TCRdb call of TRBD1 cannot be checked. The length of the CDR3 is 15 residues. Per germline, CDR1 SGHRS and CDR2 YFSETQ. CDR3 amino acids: CASSPRTEGTGELFF.